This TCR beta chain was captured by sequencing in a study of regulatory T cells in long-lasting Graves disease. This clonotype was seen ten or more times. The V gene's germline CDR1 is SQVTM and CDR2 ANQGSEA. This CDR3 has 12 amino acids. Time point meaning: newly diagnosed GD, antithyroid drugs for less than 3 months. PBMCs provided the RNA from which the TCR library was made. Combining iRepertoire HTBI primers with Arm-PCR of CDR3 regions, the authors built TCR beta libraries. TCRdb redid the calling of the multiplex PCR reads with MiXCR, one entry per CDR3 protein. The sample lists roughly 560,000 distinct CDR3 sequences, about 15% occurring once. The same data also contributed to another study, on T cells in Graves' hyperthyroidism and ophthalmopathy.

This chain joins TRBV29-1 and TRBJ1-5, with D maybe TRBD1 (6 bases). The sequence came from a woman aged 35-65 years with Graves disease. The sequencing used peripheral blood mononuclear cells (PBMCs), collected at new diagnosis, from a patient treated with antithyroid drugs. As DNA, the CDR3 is TGCAGTTACAGGGATAGCAATCAGCCCCAGCATTTT. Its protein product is CSYRDSNQPQHF.